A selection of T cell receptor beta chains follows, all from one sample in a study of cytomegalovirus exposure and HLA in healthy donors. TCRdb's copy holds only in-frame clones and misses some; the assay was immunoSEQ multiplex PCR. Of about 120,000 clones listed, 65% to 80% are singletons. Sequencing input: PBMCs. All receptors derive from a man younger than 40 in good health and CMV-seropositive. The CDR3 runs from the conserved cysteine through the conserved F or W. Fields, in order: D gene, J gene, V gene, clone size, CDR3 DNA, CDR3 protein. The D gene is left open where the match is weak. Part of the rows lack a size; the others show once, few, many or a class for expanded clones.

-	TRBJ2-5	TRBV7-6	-	TGTGCCAGCAGCTTAAATACGGGTTCGGAGACCCAGTACTTC	CASSLNTGSETQYF
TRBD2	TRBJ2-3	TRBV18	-	TGTGCCAGCTCACCAATGGGCGGGGGGGCCACAGATACGCAGTATTTT	CASSPMGGGATDTQYF
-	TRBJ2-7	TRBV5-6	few	TGTGCCAGCAGCTCCCTATACGAGCAGTACTTC	CASSSLYEQYF
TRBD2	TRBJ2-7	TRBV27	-	TGTGCCAGCAGTGCGGGAGTACACTACGAGCAGTACTTC	CASSAGVHYEQYF
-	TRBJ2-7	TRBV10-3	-	TGTGCCATCAGTGGCGGCAACCTACCGGGCGAGCAGTACTTC	CAISGGNLPGEQYF
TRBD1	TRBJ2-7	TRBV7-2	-	TGTGCCAGCAGCGCGGACAGGGAAACCTACGAGCAGTACTTC	CASSADRETYEQYF
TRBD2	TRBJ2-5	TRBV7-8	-	TGTGCCAGCAGCTTAAGCCAAGCGGGGGGGCCGGAGACCCAGTACTTC	CASSLSQAGGPETQYF
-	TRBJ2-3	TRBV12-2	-	TGTGCAAGTCGCCTATCCCTACTAGCGGTACCTCAAGATACGCAGTATTTT	CASRLSLLAVPQDTQYF
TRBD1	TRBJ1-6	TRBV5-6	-	TGTGCCAGCAGCAAACCGGACAGGGGGTACTCACCCCTCCACTTT	CASSKPDRGYSPLHF
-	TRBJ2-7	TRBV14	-	TGTGCCAGCAGCCAGGGACCCGGGACACAAATCTACGAGCAGCACTTC	CASSQGPGTQIYEQHF
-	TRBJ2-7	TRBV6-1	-	TGTGCCAGCAGTGAATCCTTACGGTACGAGCAGTACTTC	CASSESLRYEQYF
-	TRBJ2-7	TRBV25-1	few	TGTGCCACCACACTGAACTACGAGCAGTACTTC	CATTLNYEQYF
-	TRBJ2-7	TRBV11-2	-	TGTGCCAGCACCACCTACGAGCAGTACTTC	CASTTYEQYF
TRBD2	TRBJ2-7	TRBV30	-	TGTGCCTGTCTCAAGGAGGCTAGCGGGGACTACGAGCAGTACTTC	CACLKEASGDYEQYF
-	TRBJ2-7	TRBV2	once	TGTGCCAGCAGTGAATCAGTACGGGGAGAGTACGAGCAGTACTTC	CASSESVRGEYEQYF
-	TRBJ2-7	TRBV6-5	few	TGTGCCAGCAGTTACGGATGGGCAGGGAAGCTCGAGCAGTACTTC	CASSYGWAGKLEQYF
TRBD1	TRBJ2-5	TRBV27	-	TGTGCCAGCAGTCGACAGGGGGCGTCTGGGGAGCAGTACTTC	CASSRQGASGEQYF
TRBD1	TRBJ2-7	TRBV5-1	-	TGCGCCAGCAGCTTGGGGGACAGGGGGGACTACGAGCAGTACTTC	CASSLGDRGDYEQYF
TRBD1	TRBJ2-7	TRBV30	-	TGTGCCTGGGACAGGGGCTACGAGCAGTACTTC	CAWDRGYEQYF
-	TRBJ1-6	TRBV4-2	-	TGTGCCAGCAGCCACCTCGTTGGGGGGTGGGTTACGGATTCACCCCTCCACTTT	CASSHLVGGWVTDSPLHF
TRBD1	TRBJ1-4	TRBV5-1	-	TGCGCCAGCAGCTTGGCCAGGGGGCGAAGTGAAAAACTGTTTTTT	CASSLARGRSEKLFF
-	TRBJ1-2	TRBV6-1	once	TGTGCCAGCAGTGGCTCTCCACTCTATGGCTACACCTTC	CASSGSPLYGYTF
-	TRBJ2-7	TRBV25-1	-	TGTGCCAGCAGTGGGGAGTACGAGCAGTACTTC	CASSGEYEQYF
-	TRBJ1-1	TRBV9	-	TGTGCCAGCAGCGCGACAGTGAACACTGAAGCTTTCTTT	CASSATVNTEAFF
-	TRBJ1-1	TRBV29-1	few	TGCAGCCCCCGCCTTAACGGGGACACTGAAGCTTTCTTT	CSPRLNGDTEAFF
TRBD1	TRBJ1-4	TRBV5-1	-	TGCGCCAGCAGCTTGGCCCCACCGACAGGGGGCGCAACTAATGAAAAACTGTTTTTT	CASSLAPPTGGATNEKLFF
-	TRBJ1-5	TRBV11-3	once	TGTGCCAGCAGCGGGAGACGAGATCAGCCCCAGCATTTT	CASSGRRDQPQHF
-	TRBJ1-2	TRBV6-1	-	TGTGCCAGCAGTGAAGGCAGCGGCTATGGCTACACCTTC	CASSEGSGYGYTF
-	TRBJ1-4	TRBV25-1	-	TGTGCCAGCAGCGACGAGGTCGCGGGAGAAAAACTGTTTTTT	CASSDEVAGEKLFF
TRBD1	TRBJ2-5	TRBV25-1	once	TGTGCCAGCAGGCCGACAGGGGACGAGACCCAGTACTTC	CASRPTGDETQYF
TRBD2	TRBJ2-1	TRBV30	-	TGTGCCCGTATGACTAGCGGGGAGAATGAGCAGTTCTTC	CARMTSGENEQFF
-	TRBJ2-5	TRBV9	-	TGTGCCAGCCGAGGCTTGCTCGAAGAGACCCAGTACTTC	CASRGLLEETQYF
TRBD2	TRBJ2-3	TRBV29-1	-	TGCAGCGTTGATAGGATAGCGGGGGGTTTCACAGATACGCAGTATTTT	CSVDRIAGGFTDTQYF
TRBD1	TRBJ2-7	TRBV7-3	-	TGTGCCAGCAGCTTAACCGGACAGGGGGCCCACGAGCAGTACTTC	CASSLTGQGAHEQYF
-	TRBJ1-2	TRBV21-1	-	TGTGCCAGCAGTTCGGGGTATCTAGACGGCTACACCTTC	CASSSGYLDGYTF
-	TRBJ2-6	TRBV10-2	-	TGCGCCAGCAGTGCCAGTGCCTCTGGGGCCAACGTCCTGACTTTC	CASSASASGANVLTF
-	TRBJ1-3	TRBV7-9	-	TGTGCCAGCAGCTCCACAGGGAGCTCTGGAAACACCATATATTTT	CASSSTGSSGNTIYF
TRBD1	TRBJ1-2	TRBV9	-	TGTGCCAGCAGCGCCTCCGGGACAGGGTTCTATGGCTACACCTTC	CASSASGTGFYGYTF
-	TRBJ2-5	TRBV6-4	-	TGTGCCAGCAGTGACCGGGTAAAAGAGACCCAGTACTTC	CASSDRVKETQYF
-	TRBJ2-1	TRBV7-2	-	TGTGCCAGCAGCTTAGGTACCTACAATGAGCAGTTCTTC	CASSLGTYNEQFF
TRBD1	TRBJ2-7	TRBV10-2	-	TGCGCCAGCTCCGGGACAGGGGTTTTCTACGAGCAGTACTTC	CASSGTGVFYEQYF
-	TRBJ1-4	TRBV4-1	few	TGCGCCAGCAGCCAAGGAATCCTCAGGAGGGAAAAACTGTTTTTT	CASSQGILRREKLFF
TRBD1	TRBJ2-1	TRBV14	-	TGTGCCAGCAGCGGCCGGGACAGGGGTTTAGGCAGTGAGCAGTTCTTC	CASSGRDRGLGSEQFF
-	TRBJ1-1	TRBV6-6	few	TGTGCCAGCAGTTACCAGGGGTTTGGCACTGAAGCTTTCTTT	CASSYQGFGTEAFF
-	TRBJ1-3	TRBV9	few	TGTGCCAGCAGCGTAGTGGACGAGGTGGGGGCTTCTGGAAACACCATATATTTT	CASSVVDEVGASGNTIYF
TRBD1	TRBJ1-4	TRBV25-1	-	TGTGCCAGCAGTGAAGGACAGGGGCCTAATGAAAAACTGTTTTTT	CASSEGQGPNEKLFF
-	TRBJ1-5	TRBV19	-	TGTGCCAGTATCGGGCAGGGTCTGGATCAGCCCCAGCATTTT	CASIGQGLDQPQHF
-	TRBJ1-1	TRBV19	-	TGTGCCGCCAGACAGAATACTGAAGCTTTCTTT	CAARQNTEAFF